Below are 10 T cell receptor beta chains sequenced from a single sample in a study of T cells in Graves' hyperthyroidism and ophthalmopathy. TCR beta CDR3 regions were amplified from RNA. In the first-round RT-PCR of the TCR CDR3, the HTBI primer set was used. TCRdb called the multiplex PCR reads again in MiXCR, with one record for every CDR3 protein. The table includes a few hundred thousand distinct CDR3 sequences, 40% to 55% detected once. Sequencing input: peripheral blood or thyroid tissue (not recorded which). All receptors come from an adult woman with Graves' disease, either hyperthyroidism or ophthalmopathy (not recorded which).

The chain joins TRBV10-3 to TRBJ2-5, with 9 bases that match TRBD2. Trimming cost V 4 bases and J 5 bases; bases outside gene matches: 5. Germline CDR1 ENHRY, CDR2 SYGVKD. The CDR3 extends over 14 amino acids. As DNA, the CDR3 is TGTGCCATCAGTGGCGGGAGGGCCAGGGAGACCCAGTACTTC. This sequence encodes CAISGGRARETQYF.

The chain is built from TRBV11-2 and TRBJ1-1, with D perhaps matching TRBD1 (6 bases). Germline V CDR1 and CDR2: SGHAT, FQNNGV. CDR3 length equals 15 residues. Trimming stripped 2 bases from V and 7 bases from J, with 17 bases between. In nucleotides, the CDR3 is TGTGCCAGCAGCTTATGGGGGGGGGCAGGGCTTGAAGCTTTCTTT. Translated, it gives CASSLWGGAGLEAFF.

Concerning this clonotype: A much bigger clone sits one base away, suggesting this may be a read error. V gene TRBV14 combines with J gene TRBJ2-5, with D hard to call. Per germline, CDR1 SGHDN and CDR2 FVKESK. CDR3 length: 12 amino acids. The CDR3 coding sequence is TGTGCCGGCAGCCAGTCCCGGGAGACCCAGTACTTC. Residues: CAGSQSRETQYF.

This chain joins TRBV9 and TRBJ2-7; possibly TRBD2 for D (6 bases). Germline V gene lookup returns CDR1 SGDLS and CDR2 YYNGEE. The ends were cut back, 2 bases at V and 4 bases at J, with 13 bases in the middle. This CDR3 comprises 14 residues. CDR3 region: CASSVAGRLYEQYF. DNA for the CDR3: TGTGCCAGCAGCGTCGCGGGGAGGCTATACGAGCAGTACTTC.

In regard to this clonotype: Compared with germline, one end of the junction differs, possibly owing to a read error. The chain links TRBV7-2 to TRBJ1-1, with D unresolved. Germline V gene sequence: CDR1 SGHTA, CDR2 FQGNSA. The CDR3 is 16 residues long. DNA for the CDR3: TGTGCCAGCAGCTTCACCCTCTCCATCTCTCACACTGAGGCTTTCTTT. Translated: CASSFTLSISHTEAFF.

The chain has TRBV7-9 and TRBJ2-1, with D uncertain. CDR1 is SEHNR, CDR2 FQNEAQ, per germline (reference sequence). The CDR3 spans 12 residues. The germline V and J ends were trimmed by 1 base and 9 bases, with 7 bases remaining between them. DNA for the CDR3: TGTGCCAGCAGCTTAGTAGACGGTGAGCAGTTCTTC. This translates into CASSLVDGEQFF.

The sample holds many counts of this clonotype. The chain uses TRBV6-1 and TRBJ1-2; D possibly corresponds to TRBD1 (6 bases). The CDR3 has 13 residues. Deletions cut 6 bases from V and 4 bases from J, with 12 bases between. Germline loops: CDR1 MNHNS, CDR2 SASEGT. This CDR3 reads CASRQGPFYGYTF. For the CDR3, the DNA is TGTGCCAGCAGACAGGGTCCGTTCTATGGCTACACCTTC.

With regard to this clonotype: An end of the junction does not agree with germline; a read error may underlie this. The V call is TRBV7-9, the J call TRBJ2-7; 9 bases line up with TRBD2. This CDR3 has 17 residues. The germline V gene has CDR1 SEHNR and CDR2 FQNEAQ (reference sequence). CDR3 region: CASSQEEAREGLYEQYF. CDR3 nucleotides: TGCGCCAGCAGCCAAGAGGAGGCGCGGGAGGGCCTCTACGAGCAGTACTTC.

This clonotype was observed at least ten times. The rearrangement joins TRBV4-1 to TRBJ1-5, with D unclear. Looked up from germline, CDR1 is MGHRA and CDR2 is YSYEKL. With 1 base removed from V and 7 bases from J, the gap between germline ends came to 11 bases. The CDR3 runs 14 residues. For the CDR3, the DNA is TGCGCCAGCAGCCAAGTGGACGGGAGCCAGCCCCAGCATTTT. It is translated as CASSQVDGSQPQHF.

This clonotype was recorded many times. One end of the junction does not line up with germline, which may come from a read error. This chain uses TRBV5-1 with TRBJ2-7, with D perhaps TRBD1 (6 bases). Germline V gene data show CDR1 as SGHRS and CDR2 as YFSETQ. The CDR3 is 14 amino acids. The CDR3 loop is CASSFSQGLYEQYF. CDR3 coding DNA: TGTGCCAGCAGTTTTTCCCAGGGGTTGTACGAGCAGTACTTC.